The 9 T cell receptor beta chains listed next were all sequenced from one sample in a study of blood T cell repertoires in COVID-19. The assay was immunoSEQ multiplex PCR, and TCRdb's table has in-frame clones only and misses some. Of 150,000 to 200,000 clones in the sample, about four fifths were seen once. Sequencing used peripheral blood. These receptors all come from a woman aged 40-49 years with COVID-19, enrolled during active disease.

CDR3 sequence reads: CASRRQGVSYGYTF. CDR3 DNA sequence: TGTGCCAGCAGGAGACAGGGGGTTTCGTATGGCTACACCTTC. The chain links TRBV2 to TRBJ1-2, with 9 bases identical to TRBD1. The J segment lost 5 bases and the V segment lost 6 bases, leaving 7 bases of the junction unmatched. Germline-derived CDR1 and CDR2 are SNHLY and FYNNEI. The CDR3 is 14 residues long.

The V and J genes are TRBV19 and TRBJ2-1; 9 nucleotides agree with TRBD2. This CDR3 region has 14 residues. V trimming: 3 bases; J trimming: 7 bases; junction bases outside the gene matches: 4. Germline V gene sequence: CDR1 LNHDA, CDR2 SQIVND (reference sequence). CDR3 amino acids: CASSMIAGVNEQFF. CDR3 in DNA: TGTGCCAGTAGTATGATAGCGGGAGTAAATGAGCAGTTCTTC.

The gene calls are TRBV6-2 or TRBV6-3 and TRBJ2-1, with 10 bases matching TRBD2. The length of the CDR3 is 16 residues. The ends lost 4 bases at V and 1 base at J; junction bases unmatched: 4. CDR1 is MNHEY, CDR2 SVGEGT, per germline. CDR3 region: CASSSQLAGSYNEQFF. CDR3 bases: TGTGCCAGCAGTTCCCAACTAGCGGGATCCTACAATGAGCAGTTCTTC.

This chain uses TRBV28 with TRBJ2-7; TRBD2 matches at 9 bases. This CDR3 has 17 amino acids. V lost 4 bases, J lost 4 bases, and 14 bases stayed unmatched. CDR1 and CDR2 (germline): MDHEN, SYDVKM. CDR3 region: CASSSPSTSGKPYEQYF. The DNA for the CDR3 is TGTGCCAGCAGTTCCCCCTCGACTAGCGGAAAACCTTACGAGCAGTACTTC.

This chain links TRBV7-3 with TRBJ2-3; D not certain. The CDR3 sequence is 13 residues long. With 1 base removed from V and 4 bases from J, the gap between germline ends came to 6 bases. Germline V lookup: CDR1 SGHTA, CDR2 FQGTGA. The CDR3 coding sequence is TGTGCCAGCAGCTTAAACATGGCAGATACGCAGTATTTT. Protein: CASSLNMADTQYF.

The V call is TRBV2, the J call TRBJ1-4; no firm D call. The CDR3 covers 15 residues. Trimming took off 6 bases at V and 0 bases at J, with 11 bases between the two ends. Germline values: CDR1 SNHLY, CDR2 FYNNEI. CDR3 sequence: CASRHREATNEKLFF. The CDR3 DNA reads as TGTGCCAGCAGGCACCGAGAGGCAACTAATGAAAAACTGTTTTTT. The whole variable domain, remainder taken from reference TRBV2 and TRBJ1-4, is EPEVTQTPSHQVTQMGQEVILRCVPISNHLYFYWYRQILGQKVEFLVSFYNNEISEKSEIFDDQFSVERPDGSNFTLKIRSTKLEDSAMYFCASRHREATNEKLFFGSGTQLSVL.

This sequence joins TRBV5-4 and TRBJ1-3; the D is unclear. The CDR3 has 16 residues. Germline CDR1 and CDR2: SGHNT and YYREEE (reference sequence). Trimming removed 0 bases at V and 0 bases at J, with 10 bases between. CDR3 nucleotide sequence: TGTGCCAGCAGCTTGGATCTAGCTAGCTCTGGAAACACCATATATTTT. This encodes CASSLDLASSGNTIYF.

This rearrangement joins TRBV14 to TRBJ1-6; 7 bases are a match to TRBD1. This CDR3 has 13 amino acids. Unmatched junction bases numbered 8, after V lost 4 bases and J lost 14 bases. Germline CDR1 reads SGHDN; CDR2 reads FVKESK. CDR3 protein: CASSPFQGVALHF. CDR3 sequence (DNA): TGTGCCAGCAGCCCATTCCAGGGGGTGGCCCTCCACTTT.

This rearrangement joins TRBV4-1 to TRBJ2-2; TRBD1 aligns across 9 bases. The CDR3 has 16 amino acids. The trim removed 3 bases at V and 6 bases at J, leaving 8 bases unmatched. Germline assignment: CDR1 MGHRA and CDR2 YSYEKL. The CDR3 reads CASSQSGQGIAGELFF. The CDR3 region has the DNA TGCGCCAGCAGCCAGTCGGGACAGGGTATCGCCGGGGAGCTGTTTTTT.